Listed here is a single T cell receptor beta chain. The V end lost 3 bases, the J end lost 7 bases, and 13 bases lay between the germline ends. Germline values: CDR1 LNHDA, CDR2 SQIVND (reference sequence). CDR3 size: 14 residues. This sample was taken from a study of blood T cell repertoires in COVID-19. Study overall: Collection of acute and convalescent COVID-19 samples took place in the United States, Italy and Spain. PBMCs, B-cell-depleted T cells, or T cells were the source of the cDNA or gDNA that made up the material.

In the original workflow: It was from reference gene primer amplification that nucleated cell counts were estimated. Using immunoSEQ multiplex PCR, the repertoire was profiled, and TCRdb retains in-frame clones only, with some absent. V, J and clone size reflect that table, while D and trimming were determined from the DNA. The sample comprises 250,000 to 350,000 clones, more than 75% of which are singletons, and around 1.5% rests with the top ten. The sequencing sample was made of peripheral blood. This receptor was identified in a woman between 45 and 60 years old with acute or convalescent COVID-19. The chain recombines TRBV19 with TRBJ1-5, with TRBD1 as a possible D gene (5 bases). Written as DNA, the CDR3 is TGTGCCAGTAGTATCCAGGCAGGGCGGCAGCCCCAGCATTTT. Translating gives CASSIQAGRQPQHF. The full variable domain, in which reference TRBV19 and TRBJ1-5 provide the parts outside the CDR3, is DGGITQSPKYLFRKEGQNVTLSCEQNLNHDAMYWYRQDPGQGLRLIYYSQIVNDFQKGDIAEGYSVSREKKESFPLTVTSAQKNPTAFYLCASSIQAGRQPQHFGDGTRLSIL.